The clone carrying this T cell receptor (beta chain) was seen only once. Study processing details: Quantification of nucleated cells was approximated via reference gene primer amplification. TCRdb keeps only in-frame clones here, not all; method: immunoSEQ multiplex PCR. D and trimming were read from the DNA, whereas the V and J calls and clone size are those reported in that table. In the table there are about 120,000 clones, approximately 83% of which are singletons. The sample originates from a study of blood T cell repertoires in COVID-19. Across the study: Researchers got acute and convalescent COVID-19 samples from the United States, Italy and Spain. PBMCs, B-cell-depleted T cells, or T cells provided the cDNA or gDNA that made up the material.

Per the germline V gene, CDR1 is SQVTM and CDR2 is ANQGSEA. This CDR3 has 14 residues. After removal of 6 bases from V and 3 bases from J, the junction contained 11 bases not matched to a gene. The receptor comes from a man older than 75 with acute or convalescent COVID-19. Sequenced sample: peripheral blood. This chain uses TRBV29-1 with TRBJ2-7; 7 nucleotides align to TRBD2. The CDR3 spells CSVSRGGRGYEQYF. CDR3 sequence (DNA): TGCAGCGTCTCACGGGGCGGGAGAGGCTACGAGCAGTACTTC.